These T cell receptor beta chains were read from a single sample in a study of T-cell memory formation after mild COVID-19. TCRdb redid the calling of the 5' RACE reads with MiXCR, one entry per CDR3 protein. In the table there are under 300,000 distinct CDR3 sequences, around 15% of which are singletons. The sample taken for sequencing was PBMCs or a T cell subset sorted from them (not recorded which). These receptors all stem from a young man who had mild COVID-19 (a few samples of this study predate the infection). Cell type and time point are not known. The CDR3 runs from the conserved cysteine through the conserved F or W. A D gene is named only where the DNA matches it firmly. Part of the rows lack a size; the others show once, few, many or a class for expanded clones.

abundance	v_gene	j_gene	d_gene	CDR3aa	CDR3nt
NA	TRBV5-4	TRBJ2-3	TRBD1	CASSSPTGAFTDTQYF	TGTGCCAGCAGCTCACCTACAGGGGCCTTCACAGATACGCAGTATTTT
few	TRBV20-1	TRBJ1-2	TRBD1	CSARDRSTLGGYTF	TGCAGTGCCAGGGACAGAAGCACCTTGGGCGGCTACACCTTC
NA	TRBV5-5	TRBJ2-5	NA	CASSSPQGGETQYF	TGTGCCAGCAGCTCGCCCCAGGGTGGAGAGACCCAGTACTTC
NA	TRBV2	TRBJ2-2	NA	CASSENGAANTGELFF	TGTGCCAGCAGTGAAAATGGAGCGGCGAACACCGGGGAGCTGTTTTTT
NA	TRBV7-2	TRBJ1-2	TRBD1	CASSLLGQGASGYTF	TGTGCCAGCAGCCTCTTGGGACAGGGGGCTAGTGGCTACACCTTC
NA	TRBV20-1	TRBJ1-6	TRBD1	CSARTQGARSPLHF	TGCAGTGCTAGGACGCAGGGGGCACGTTCACCCCTCCACTTT
few	TRBV28	TRBJ1-2	TRBD1	CASSDYRDRHYGYTF	TGTGCCAGCAGTGATTACCGGGACAGGCACTATGGCTACACCTTC
NA	TRBV20-1	TRBJ1-3	NA	CSAIQGSSGNTIYF	TGCAGTGCGATACAGGGAAGCTCTGGAAACACCATATATTTT
NA	TRBV12-3/TRBV12-4	TRBJ1-5	TRBD1	CASSWGQERQPQHF	TGTGCCAGCAGTTGGGGACAGGAACGTCAGCCCCAGCATTTT
NA	TRBV20-1	TRBJ2-3	NA	CSASRQGFTDTQYF	TGCAGTGCTAGTCGGCAGGGATTCACAGATACGCAGTATTTT
NA	TRBV20-1	TRBJ2-3	NA	CSAMDSSTDTQYF	TGCAGTGCTATGGACAGTAGCACAGATACGCAGTATTTT
few	TRBV7-9	TRBJ1-1	NA	CATRTAGNTEAFF	TGTGCCACCCGGACCGCGGGGAACACTGAAGCTTTCTTT
few	TRBV20-1	TRBJ2-5	NA	CSAPDGGGPGETQYF	TGCAGTGCCCCTGATGGGGGGGGCCCCGGGGAGACCCAGTACTTC
few	TRBV20-1	TRBJ2-3	NA	CSAAESTDTQYF	TGCAGTGCTGCGGAGAGCACAGATACGCAGTATTTT
few	TRBV20-1	TRBJ2-7	TRBD1	CSATPTGIYEQYF	TGCAGTGCTACCCCGACAGGGATCTACGAGCAGTACTTC
few	TRBV28	TRBJ1-5	TRBD1	CASSRMGTGGAQPQHF	TGTGCCAGCAGCCGAATGGGGACAGGGGGTGCTCAGCCCCAGCATTTT
few	TRBV5-1	TRBJ2-2	NA	CASSLGYQITGELFF	TGCGCCAGCAGCTTGGGCTACCAAATCACCGGGGAGCTGTTTTTT
NA	TRBV7-2	TRBJ2-3	NA	CASSLAGTISADTQYF	TGTGCCAGCAGCTTAGCCGGGACAATCTCGGCAGATACGCAGTATTTT
many	TRBV6-5	TRBJ2-2	NA	CASRAGGELFF	TGTGCCAGCCGTGCGGGCGGGGAGCTGTTTTTT
once	TRBV10-3	TRBJ2-3	NA	CATQTSQGNTDTQYF	TGTGCCACCCAGACCTCACAAGGAAACACAGATACGCAGTATTTT
NA	TRBV6-2/TRBV6-3	TRBJ1-1	TRBD1	CASSPQGAGEAFF	TGTGCCAGCAGTCCTCAGGGGGCAGGCGAAGCTTTCTTT
NA	TRBV20-1	TRBJ2-1	NA	CSARMPGLVNEQFF	TGCAGTGCTAGGATGCCGGGGTTGGTCAATGAGCAGTTCTTC
NA	TRBV29-1	TRBJ1-2	TRBD1	CSVSPGTDYGYTF	TGCAGCGTTTCCCCCGGGACAGACTATGGCTACACCTTC
few	TRBV11-2	TRBJ2-1	NA	CASTWWGASYNEQFF	TGTGCCAGCACCTGGTGGGGGGCCTCCTACAATGAGCAGTTCTTC
NA	TRBV5-1	TRBJ2-7	TRBD2	CASSRTMTSVTYEQYF	TGCGCCAGCAGCCGGACAATGACTAGCGTCACCTACGAGCAGTACTTC
few	TRBV12-3/TRBV12-4	TRBJ2-2	NA	CASSRDGYTLSGELFF	TGTGCCAGCAGTCGGGACGGCTACACCTTGTCCGGGGAGCTGTTTTTT
few	TRBV20-1	TRBJ1-4	TRBD1	CSAPGQVEKLFF	TGCAGTGCTCCTGGACAGGTCGAAAAACTGTTTTTT
NA	TRBV5-6	TRBJ1-2	NA	CASRVRDNYGYTF	TGTGCCAGCAGAGTACGAGATAACTATGGCTACACCTTC
few	TRBV6-2/TRBV6-3	TRBJ1-2	TRBD1	CASSLQGASPYGYTF	TGTGCCAGCAGTCTTCAGGGGGCGAGTCCCTATGGCTACACCTTC
NA	TRBV6-5	TRBJ2-1	TRBD1	CASSYSRDSYNEQFF	TGTGCCAGCAGTTACTCTCGGGACAGTTACAATGAGCAGTTCTTC
NA	TRBV12-3/TRBV12-4	TRBJ2-3	TRBD1	CASTPGQGVDTQYF	TGTGCCAGTACGCCGGGACAGGGGGTAGATACGCAGTATTTT
few	TRBV7-2	TRBJ1-5	TRBD1	CASSLVGTGGNQPQHF	TGTGCCAGCAGCTTAGTAGGAACAGGGGGCAATCAGCCCCAGCATTTT
few	TRBV3-1	TRBJ2-1	NA	CASSQRGGNEQFF	TGTGCCAGCAGCCAGAGAGGGGGCAATGAGCAGTTCTTC
few	TRBV4-1	TRBJ1-1	TRBD1	CASSALDRGAFF	TGCGCCAGCAGCGCCTTGGACAGGGGAGCTTTCTTT
NA	TRBV12-3/TRBV12-4	TRBJ1-1	NA	CSSSPTVNTEAFF	TGTTCCAGCAGTCCCACAGTGAACACTGAAGCTTTCTTT
many	TRBV11-2	TRBJ1-2	NA	CASSSPRRRAAGYTF	TGTGCCAGCAGCTCCCCGAGGCGCAGGGCGGCTGGCTACACCTTC
few	TRBV20-1	TRBJ2-3	TRBD2	CSARPGLAGDTQYF	TGCAGTGCTAGGCCGGGACTAGCGGGGGATACGCAGTATTTT
NA	TRBV6-5	TRBJ2-7	NA	CASSYWGRSSYEQYF	TGTGCCAGCAGTTACTGGGGCCGCAGCTCCTACGAGCAGTACTTC
NA	TRBV3-1	TRBJ2-5	TRBD2	CASSPDGGAAETQYF	TGTGCCAGCAGCCCAGACGGGGGGGCCGCGGAGACCCAGTACTTC
NA	TRBV4-3	TRBJ2-7	TRBD1	CASSQEPGTGGFREQYF	TGCGCCAGCAGCCAAGAACCCGGGACAGGGGGTTTTCGCGAGCAGTACTTC
many	TRBV5-1	TRBJ2-3	NA	CASRRVGGLNTDTQYF	TGCGCCAGCAGGAGGGTCGGGGGATTGAACACAGATACGCAGTATTTT
few	TRBV7-9	TRBJ2-1	NA	CASSLYSAYNEQFF	TGTGCCAGCAGCCTATATTCGGCCTACAATGAGCAGTTCTTC
few	TRBV10-1	TRBJ1-5	NA	CASSDPGSNSNQPQHF	TGCGCCAGCAGTGACCCCGGGAGTAATAGCAATCAGCCCCAGCATTTT
few	TRBV20-1	TRBJ1-1	NA	CSASVHGGNTEAFF	TGCAGTGCTAGCGTTCACGGGGGTAACACTGAAGCTTTCTTT
NA	TRBV5-1	TRBJ1-2	NA	CASSFPGDGYTF	TGCGCCAGCAGCTTCCCGGGGGACGGCTACACCTTC
NA	TRBV10-3	TRBJ2-1	TRBD2	CAISEPPLAGDPDNEQFF	TGTGCCATCAGTGAGCCGCCCTTAGCGGGGGACCCGGACAATGAGCAGTTCTTC
few	TRBV29-1	TRBJ2-1	TRBD2	CSVDYGSGGYNEQFF	TGCAGCGTTGATTATGGTAGCGGGGGTTACAATGAGCAGTTCTTC
NA	TRBV12-3/TRBV12-4	TRBJ1-2	NA	CASSGGHGYGYTF	TGTGCCAGCAGTGGGGGACATGGATATGGCTACACCTTC
few	TRBV28	TRBJ2-3	NA	CATDLPGTDTQYF	TGTGCCACCGACCTTCCGGGCACAGATACGCAGTATTTT
few	TRBV5-1	TRBJ2-3	NA	CASTSTPTDTQYF	TGCGCCAGTACCTCAACCCCCACAGATACGCAGTATTTT
NA	TRBV3-1	TRBJ1-2	NA	CASGVSGADTF	TGTGCCAGCGGGGTCAGCGGGGCTGATACCTTC
NA	TRBV20-1	TRBJ1-1	TRBD1	CSAANSGGNTEAFF	TGCAGTGCCGCCAACTCAGGGGGCAACACTGAAGCTTTCTTT
NA	TRBV7-7	TRBJ2-3	TRBD2	CASSPAGGPIDTQYF	TGTGCCAGCAGCCCAGCGGGGGGGCCGATAGATACGCAGTATTTT
many	TRBV5-1	TRBJ2-2	NA	CASSRRTDTGELFF	TGCGCCAGCAGCCGCAGGACCGACACCGGGGAGCTGTTTTTT
few	TRBV6-2/TRBV6-3	TRBJ2-1	TRBD2	CASSDQRLAGGSSYNEQFF	TGTGCCAGCAGTGACCAGAGACTAGCGGGGGGGAGCTCCTACAATGAGCAGTTCTTC